The 22 T cell receptor beta chains below come from one sample, sequenced in a study of blood T cell repertoires in COVID-19. Measured with immunoSEQ multiplex PCR; TCRdb has only the in-frame clones, and not every one. The sample gives hundreds of thousands of clones, about 90% of which show up once; 6% to 7% is in the top ten. Material: peripheral blood. The receptors were gathered from a woman between 50 and 59 years old with COVID-19, enrolled during active disease.

This clone appeared a single time. CDR3 amino acids: CASSIPNRGSYGYTF. The DNA for the CDR3 is TGTGCCAGTAGTATCCCGAACAGGGGGAGCTATGGCTACACCTTC. The chain combines TRBV19 with TRBJ1-2, with 8 nucleotides matching TRBD1. Germline V lookup: CDR1 LNHDA, CDR2 SQIVND (reference sequence). V trimming: 3 bases; J trimming: 4 bases; junction bases outside the gene matches: 7. The CDR3 runs 15 residues.

The chain has TRBV27 and TRBJ2-7; TRBD2 matches 9 bases. V gave up 4 bases and J gave up 3 bases; unmatched junction bases: 4. Germline loops: CDR1 MNHEY, CDR2 SMNVEV (reference sequence). CDR3 length: 14 amino acids. In DNA form, the CDR3 reads TGTGCCAGCAGTTCCGGACTAGCGAACTACGAGCAGTACTTC. This sequence encodes CASSSGLANYEQYF.

This sequence joins TRBV19 and TRBJ1-5; D might be TRBD1 (6 bases). V lost 7 bases and J 3 bases, leaving 16 bases between the germline ends. The CDR3 consists of 15 residues. Per the germline V gene, CDR1 is LNHDA and CDR2 is SQIVND (reference sequence). The CDR3 nucleotides read TGTGCCAGTACCGGGACAAAAGCCCCCAATCAGCCCCAGCATTTT. Its translation: CASTGTKAPNQPQHF.

The genes are TRBV15 and TRBJ1-2; 10 bases are shared with TRBD1. CDR1 is LNHNV and CDR2 is YYDKDF in the germline V gene (reference sequence). V dropped 2 bases and J dropped 1; count of bases not matched to a gene: 10. The CDR3 spans 18 residues. The CDR3 DNA is TGTGCCACCAGCAGACCTCTCGGGACAGGGGATTATAACTATGGCTACACCTTC. Translated: CATSRPLGTGDYNYGYTF.

The V and J genes are TRBV6-5 and TRBJ2-3; 9 bases align to TRBD2. J gave up 2 bases and V 6 bases, and 3 bases lay outside the gene matches. There are 14 residues in the CDR3. CDR1 and CDR2 (germline): MNHEY, SVGAGI. DNA of the CDR3: TGTGCCAGCAGATTAGCGGGAGTCACAGATACGCAGTATTTT. This gives the protein CASRLAGVTDTQYF.

The V and J genes are TRBV14 and TRBJ2-1; 13 bases fit TRBD2. The CDR3 spans 17 residues. V shed 4 bases and J 6 bases; nucleotides not matched to a gene: 9. Germline V gene lookup returns CDR1 SGHDN and CDR2 FVKESK. The CDR3 reads CASSLYTSGRVGNEQFF. The CDR3, as DNA: TGTGCCAGCAGCCTTTACACTAGCGGGAGGGTTGGCAATGAGCAGTTCTTC.

Written as DNA, the CDR3 is TGTGCCAGCAGCCTGACTAGCGGGAGAAAGGTAGAGACCCAGTACTTC. The encoded protein is CASSLTSGRKVETQYF. The chain combines TRBV5-4 with TRBJ2-5; 12 nucleotides match TRBD2. This CDR3 spans 16 amino acids. Germline values: CDR1 SGHNT, CDR2 YYREEE (reference sequence). With V trimmed by 4 bases and J by 4 bases, 8 bases remained unmatched.

The chain joins TRBV19 to TRBJ1-5, with D possibly matching TRBD1 (6 bases). Trimming took 7 bases from V and 7 from J, leaving 20 bases between them. Germline values: CDR1 LNHDA, CDR2 SQIVND (reference sequence). This CDR3 is 15 amino acids long. CDR3 protein: CASTPQGLMGQPQHF. The DNA of the CDR3 is TGTGCCAGTACCCCACAGGGACTAATGGGACAGCCCCAGCATTTT.

This rearrangement joins TRBV7-3 to TRBJ2-2, with unresolved D. The germline gives CDR1 SGHTA, CDR2 FQGTGA. CDR3 length: 11 residues. Trimming left V 5 bases short and J 5 bases short, with 3 bases between. In nucleotides, the CDR3 is TGTGCCAGCAGCCAAACCGGGGAGCTGTTTTTT. Protein sequence: CASSQTGELFF.

The chain is built from TRBV24-1 and TRBJ2-2, with D possibly matching TRBD1 (6 bases). Germline V lookup: CDR1 KGHDR, CDR2 SFDVKD. Trimming shortened V by 7 bases and J by 4 bases, and 12 bases separated the two germline ends. The CDR3 spans 14 residues. The chain's CDR3 is CATRRGSGTGELFF. The DNA for the CDR3 is TGTGCCACCAGAAGGGGGTCGGGCACCGGGGAGCTGTTTTTT.

The chain combines TRBV29-1 with TRBJ1-1; tentative D call: TRBD1 (6 bases). CDR1 is SQVTM, CDR2 ANQGSEA, per germline. Trimming cost V 6 bases and J 5 bases, with 16 bases left between them. The CDR3 is 13 residues long. The CDR3 spells CSVEQGSRTEAFF. As DNA, the CDR3 is TGCAGCGTGGAACAGGGATCGAGGACTGAAGCTTTCTTT.

The V and J genes are TRBV19 and TRBJ2-6; possible D gene TRBD2, 5 bases. Per germline, CDR1 LNHDA and CDR2 SQIVND (reference sequence). Trimming removed 0 bases at V and 2 bases at J, with 14 bases between. CDR3 length: 18 amino acids. The CDR3 sequence is CASSIDPPGSAGANVLTF. CDR3 coding DNA: TGTGCCAGTAGTATAGATCCCCCAGGTAGCGCTGGGGCCAACGTCCTGACTTTC. Variable domain in full (rest from reference TRBV19 and TRBJ2-6): DGGITQSPKYLFRKEGQNVTLSCEQNLNHDAMYWYRQDPGQGLRLIYYSQIVNDFQKGDIAEGYSVSREKKESFPLTVTSAQKNPTAFYLCASSIDPPGSAGANVLTFGAGSRLTVL.

The V and J genes are TRBV6-1 and TRBJ1-2; TRBD1 matches 10 bases. The V gene end was trimmed by 1 base and the J gene end by 6 bases; junction bases not matched to a gene: 5. Per the germline V gene, CDR1 is MNHNS and CDR2 is SASEGT. The CDR3 sequence is 15 residues long. The CDR3 DNA sequence: TGTGCCAGCAGTGAAGGTCGGACAGGGGGGAATGGCTACACCTTC. Residues: CASSEGRTGGNGYTF.

The chain employs TRBV7-2 and TRBJ2-3; 9 bases align to TRBD2. This CDR3 spans 15 amino acids. The junction had 6 bases not matched to a gene; V was cut back by 3 bases and J by 5 bases. Per germline, CDR1 SGHTA and CDR2 FQGNSA. The CDR3 sequence is CASSFAGGPRDTQYF. CDR3 in DNA: TGTGCCAGCAGCTTTGCGGGAGGGCCTCGAGATACGCAGTATTTT.

The chain carries TRBV6-5 and TRBJ1-1; 8 bases align to TRBD1. J was trimmed by 4 bases and V by 7 bases; bases with no gene match: 8. The CDR3 runs 14 residues. Germline-derived CDR1 and CDR2 are MNHEY and SVGAGI. Written as DNA, the CDR3 is TGTGCCAGCAACCATCAGGGGGCGGGCACTGAAGCTTTCTTT. Its translation: CASNHQGAGTEAFF.

The V call is TRBV3-1 (or the pseudogene TRBV3-2), the J call TRBJ1-2; 7 bases are a match to TRBD1. CDR1 is LGHDT and CDR2 is YNNKEL in the germline V gene (reference sequence). The CDR3 extends over 17 amino acids. The trim removed 4 bases at V and 1 base at J, leaving 12 bases unmatched. The CDR3 protein is CASSPLLGQTFNYGYTF. DNA for the CDR3: TGTGCCAGCAGCCCTCTTTTGGGACAGACATTTAACTATGGCTACACCTTC.

This clone has more than one count but fewer than ten. This chain uses TRBV14 with TRBJ2-2; D remains unclear. V was clipped by 4 bases and J by 3 bases, with 3 bases between them. The CDR3 extends over 12 amino acids. The germline CDR1 and CDR2 sequences are SGHDN and FVKESK. This CDR3 is CASSLYTGELFF. In nucleotides, the CDR3 is TGTGCCAGCAGCCTATACACCGGGGAGCTGTTTTTT.

V is TRBV19 and J is TRBJ1-5; 7 bases line up with TRBD1. The trim removed 5 bases at V and 2 bases at J, leaving 6 bases unmatched. The CDR3 has 15 residues. The germline gives CDR1 LNHDA, CDR2 SQIVND (reference sequence). The CDR3 nucleotides read TGTGCCAGTAGTCGCTACAGGGGAGGCAATCAGCCCCAGCATTTT. This translates into CASSRYRGGNQPQHF.

This chain connects TRBV5-1 to TRBJ2-4; 7 nucleotides line up with TRBD1. This CDR3 contains 13 residues. From germline, CDR1 is SGHRS and CDR2 YFSETQ. With V trimmed by 4 bases and J by 7 bases, 5 bases remained unmatched. CDR3 sequence: CASSPSGQNIQYF. The CDR3, as DNA: TGCGCCAGCAGCCCCTCGGGACAGAACATTCAGTACTTC.

The chain carries TRBV27 and TRBJ2-1; 9 bases align to TRBD2. The CDR3 is 14 amino acids. With 4 bases clipped from V and 6 bases from J, the junction kept 4 bases outside the gene matches. The V gene's germline CDR1 is MNHEY and CDR2 SMNVEV (reference sequence). The DNA for the CDR3 is TGTGCCAGCAGTTCGACGACTAGCGGCAATGAGCAGTTCTTC. Translated: CASSSTTSGNEQFF.

The V and J genes are TRBV2 and TRBJ2-5, with TRBD2 matching 8 bases. V gave up 8 bases and J gave up 3 bases; unmatched junction bases: 5. CDR1 is SNHLY, CDR2 FYNNEI, per germline. The CDR3 sequence is 13 residues long. In DNA, the CDR3 is TGTGCCAGCCTAGTTAGCGGGAAAGAGACCCAGTACTTC. Translated, it gives CASLVSGKETQYF.

The sample holds many counts of this clone. This chain joins TRBV5-6 and TRBJ2-1, with 14 bases aligning to TRBD2. Germline lookup yields CDR1 SGHDT and CDR2 YYEEEE. The CDR3 is 16 residues long. J was trimmed by 8 bases and V by 2 bases; bases with no gene match: 6. The CDR3 DNA sequence: TGTGCCAGCAGCTTTCGGACTAGCGGGAGGACCCATGAGCAGTTCTTC. Protein sequence: CASSFRTSGRTHEQFF.